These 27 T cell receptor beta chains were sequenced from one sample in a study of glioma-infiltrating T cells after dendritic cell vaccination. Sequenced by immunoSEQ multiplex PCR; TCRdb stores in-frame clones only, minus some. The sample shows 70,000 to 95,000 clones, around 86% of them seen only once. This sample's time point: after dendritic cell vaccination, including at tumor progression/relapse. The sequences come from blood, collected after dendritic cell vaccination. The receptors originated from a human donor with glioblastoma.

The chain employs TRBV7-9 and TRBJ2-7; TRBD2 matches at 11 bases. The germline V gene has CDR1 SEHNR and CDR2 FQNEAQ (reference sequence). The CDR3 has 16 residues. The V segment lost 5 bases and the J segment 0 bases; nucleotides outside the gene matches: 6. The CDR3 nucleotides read TGTGCCAGCAGCGCTGGGACTAGCGGCAGCTCCTACGAGCAGTACTTC. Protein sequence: CASSAGTSGSSYEQYF.

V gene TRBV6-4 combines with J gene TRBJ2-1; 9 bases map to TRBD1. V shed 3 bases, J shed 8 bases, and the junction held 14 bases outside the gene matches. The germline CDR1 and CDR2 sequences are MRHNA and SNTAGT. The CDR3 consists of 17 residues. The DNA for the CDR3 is TGTGCCAGCAGTGAGTACTCCTCCGGGACAGGGCGGGATGAGCAGTTCTTC. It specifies CASSEYSSGTGRDEQFF.

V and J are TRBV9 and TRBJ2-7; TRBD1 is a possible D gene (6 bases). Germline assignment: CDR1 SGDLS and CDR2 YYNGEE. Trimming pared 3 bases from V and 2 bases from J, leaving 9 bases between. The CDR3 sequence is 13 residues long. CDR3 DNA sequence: TGTGCCAGCAGCGGGGACACAACCTACGAGCAGTACTTC. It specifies CASSGDTTYEQYF.

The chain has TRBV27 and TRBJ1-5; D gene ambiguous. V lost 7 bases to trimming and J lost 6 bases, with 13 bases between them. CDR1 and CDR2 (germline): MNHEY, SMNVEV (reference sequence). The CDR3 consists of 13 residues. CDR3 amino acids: CASTSDWRQPQHF. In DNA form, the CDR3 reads TGTGCCAGCACCTCGGACTGGCGTCAGCCCCAGCATTTT.

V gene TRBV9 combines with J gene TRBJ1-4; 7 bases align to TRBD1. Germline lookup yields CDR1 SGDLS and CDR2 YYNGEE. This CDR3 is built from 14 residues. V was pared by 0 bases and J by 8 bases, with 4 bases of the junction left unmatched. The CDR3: CASSVEGGREKLFF. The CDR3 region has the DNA TGTGCCAGCAGCGTAGAAGGGGGCCGGGAAAAACTGTTTTTT. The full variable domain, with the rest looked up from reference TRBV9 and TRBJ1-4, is DSGVTQTPKHLITATGQRVTLRCSPRSGDLSVYWYQQSLDQGLQFLIQYYNGEERAKGNILERFSAQQFPDLHSELNLSSLELGDSALYFCASSVEGGREKLFFGSGTQLSVL.

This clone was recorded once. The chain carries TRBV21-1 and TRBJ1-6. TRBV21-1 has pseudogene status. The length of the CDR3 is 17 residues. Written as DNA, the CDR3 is TGTGCCAGCAGCAAATTAGAGAGATACTCCTATAATTCACCCCTCCACTTT. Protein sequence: CASSKLERYSYNSPLHF.

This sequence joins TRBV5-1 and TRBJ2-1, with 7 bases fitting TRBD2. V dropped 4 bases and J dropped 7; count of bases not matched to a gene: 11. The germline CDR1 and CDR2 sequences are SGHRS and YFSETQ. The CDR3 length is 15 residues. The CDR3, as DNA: TGCGCCAGCAGCGTCGCTAGCGGTGGTTGGAATGAGCAGTTCTTC. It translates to CASSVASGGWNEQFF.

The CDR3 is CASSHTPERVADTQYF. CDR3 in DNA: TGCGCCAGCAGCCACACACCCGAGAGGGTCGCAGATACGCAGTATTTT. The chain employs TRBV4-3 and TRBJ2-3; perhaps TRBD2 as D (5 bases). The CDR3 sequence is 16 residues long. Trimming left V 3 bases short and J 4 bases short, with 17 bases between. Germline-derived CDR1 and CDR2 are LGHNA and YSLEER.

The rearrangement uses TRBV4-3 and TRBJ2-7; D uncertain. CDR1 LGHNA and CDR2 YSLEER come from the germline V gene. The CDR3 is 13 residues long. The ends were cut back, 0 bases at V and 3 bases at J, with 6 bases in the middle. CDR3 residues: CASSQENNYEQYF. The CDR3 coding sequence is TGCGCCAGCAGCCAAGAAAATAACTACGAGCAGTACTTC.

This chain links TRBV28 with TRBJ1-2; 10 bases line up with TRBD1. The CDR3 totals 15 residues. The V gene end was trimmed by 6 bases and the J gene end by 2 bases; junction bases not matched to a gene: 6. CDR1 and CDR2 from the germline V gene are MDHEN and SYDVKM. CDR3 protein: CASRPQGQGNYGYTF. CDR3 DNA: TGTGCCAGCAGACCCCAGGGACAGGGGAACTATGGCTACACCTTC.

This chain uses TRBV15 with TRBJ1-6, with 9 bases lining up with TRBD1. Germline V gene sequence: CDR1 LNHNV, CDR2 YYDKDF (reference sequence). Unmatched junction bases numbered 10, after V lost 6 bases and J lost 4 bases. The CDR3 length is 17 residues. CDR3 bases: TGTGCCACCAGTCGCTGGCAAGGGACAGGGTATAATTCACCCCTCCACTTT. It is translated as CATSRWQGTGYNSPLHF. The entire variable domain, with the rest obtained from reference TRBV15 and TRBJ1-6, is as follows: DAMVIQNPRYQVTQFGKPVTLSCSQTLNHNVMYWYQQKSSQAPKLLFHYYDKDFNNEADTPDNFQSRRPNTSFCFLDIRSPGLGDTAMYLCATSRWQGTGYNSPLHFGNGTRLTVT.

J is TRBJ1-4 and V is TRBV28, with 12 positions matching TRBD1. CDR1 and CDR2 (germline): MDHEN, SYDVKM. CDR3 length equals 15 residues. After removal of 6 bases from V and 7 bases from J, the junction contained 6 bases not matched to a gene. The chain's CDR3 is CASSRGTGGSEKLFF. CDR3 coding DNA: TGTGCCAGCAGCCGGGGGACAGGGGGCTCTGAAAAACTGTTTTTT.

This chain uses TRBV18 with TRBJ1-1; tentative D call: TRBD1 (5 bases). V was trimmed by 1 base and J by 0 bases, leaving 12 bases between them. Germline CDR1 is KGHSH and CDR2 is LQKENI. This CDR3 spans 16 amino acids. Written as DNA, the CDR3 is TGTGCCAGCTCACCACAATGGGGCAGGATGAACACTGAAGCTTTCTTT. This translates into CASSPQWGRMNTEAFF.

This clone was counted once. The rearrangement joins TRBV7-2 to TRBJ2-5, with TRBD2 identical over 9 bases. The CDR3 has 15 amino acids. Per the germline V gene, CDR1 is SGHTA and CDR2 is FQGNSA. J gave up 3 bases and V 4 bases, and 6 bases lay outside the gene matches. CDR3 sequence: CASSSTGTSKETQYF. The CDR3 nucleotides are TGTGCCAGCAGCTCCACCGGGACTAGCAAAGAGACCCAGTACTTC.

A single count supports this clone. The CDR3 DNA follows: TGTGCCAGCAGCTCGCAGGGACTCCAGGGACAGCCCCAGCATTTT. Its protein is CASSSQGLQGQPQHF. The chain employs TRBV5-6 and TRBJ1-5; D might be TRBD1 (5 bases). CDR1 SGHDT and CDR2 YYEEEE come from the germline V gene. CDR3 size: 15 residues. V gave up 3 bases and J gave up 7 bases, with 17 bases separating them.

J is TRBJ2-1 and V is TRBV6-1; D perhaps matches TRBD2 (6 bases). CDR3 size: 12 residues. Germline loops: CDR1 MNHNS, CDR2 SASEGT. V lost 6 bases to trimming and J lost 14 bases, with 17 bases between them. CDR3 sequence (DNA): TGTGCCAGCAGCTTCAATCCACCGGGGGAGTTCTTC. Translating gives CASSFNPPGEFF.

CDR3 sequence (DNA): TGTGCCAGCAGCTCCAGGGGTGCTAGCGGGGGGGGCAAAAACATTCAGTACTTC. Translating it yields CASSSRGASGGGKNIQYF. V gene TRBV11-2 combines with J gene TRBJ2-4; 12 bases line up with TRBD2. The CDR3 totals 18 residues. The trim removed 4 bases at V and 3 bases at J, leaving 10 bases unmatched. The germline V gene encodes CDR1 SGHAT and CDR2 FQNNGV. The whole variable domain, remainder taken from reference TRBV11-2 and TRBJ2-4, is EAGVAQSPRYKIIEKRQSVAFWCNPISGHATLYWYQQILGQGPKLLIQFQNNGVVDDSQLPKDRFSAERLKGVDSTLKIQPAKLEDSAVYLCASSSRGASGGGKNIQYFGAGTRLSVL.

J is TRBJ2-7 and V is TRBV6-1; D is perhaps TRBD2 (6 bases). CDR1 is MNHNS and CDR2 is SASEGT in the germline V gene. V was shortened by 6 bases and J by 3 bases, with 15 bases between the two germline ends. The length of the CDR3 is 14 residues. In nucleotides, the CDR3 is TGTGCCAGCAGCGAGGGGCGGGGAGGCTACGAGCAGTACTTC. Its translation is CASSEGRGGYEQYF.

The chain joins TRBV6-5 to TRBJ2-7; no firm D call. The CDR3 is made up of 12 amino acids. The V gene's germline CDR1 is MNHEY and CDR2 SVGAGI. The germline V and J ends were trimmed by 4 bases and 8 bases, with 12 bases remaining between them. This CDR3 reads CASSSGRVKQYF. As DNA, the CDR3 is TGTGCCAGCAGTTCCGGCCGGGTGAAGCAGTACTTC.

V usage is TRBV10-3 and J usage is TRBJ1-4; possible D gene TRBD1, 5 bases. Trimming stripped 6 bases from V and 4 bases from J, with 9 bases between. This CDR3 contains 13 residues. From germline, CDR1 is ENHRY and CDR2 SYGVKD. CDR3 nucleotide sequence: TGTGCCATCAGCGGGGGGAGTAATGAAAAACTGTTTTTT. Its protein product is CAISGGSNEKLFF.

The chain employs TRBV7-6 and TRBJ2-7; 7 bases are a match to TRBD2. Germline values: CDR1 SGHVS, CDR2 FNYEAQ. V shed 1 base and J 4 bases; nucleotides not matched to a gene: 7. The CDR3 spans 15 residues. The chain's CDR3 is CASSLVASGPYEQYF. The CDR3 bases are TGTGCCAGCAGCTTAGTGGCTAGCGGTCCTTACGAGCAGTACTTC.

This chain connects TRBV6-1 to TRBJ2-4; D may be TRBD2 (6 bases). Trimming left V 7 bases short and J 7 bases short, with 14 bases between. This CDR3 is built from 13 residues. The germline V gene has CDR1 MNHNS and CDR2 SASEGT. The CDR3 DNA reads TGTGCCAGCACCCCAGTGGGACTCAACATTCAGTACTTC. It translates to CASTPVGLNIQYF.

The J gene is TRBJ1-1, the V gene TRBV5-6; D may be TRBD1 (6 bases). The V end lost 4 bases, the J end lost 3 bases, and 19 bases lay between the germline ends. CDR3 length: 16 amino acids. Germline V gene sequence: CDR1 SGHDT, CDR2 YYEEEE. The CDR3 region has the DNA TGTGCCAGCAGCCCGGGGGGCCGGGACTTGGACACTGAAGCTTTCTTT. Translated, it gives CASSPGGRDLDTEAFF. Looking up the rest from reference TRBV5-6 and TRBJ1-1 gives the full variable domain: DAGVTQSPTHLIKTRGQQVTLRCSPKSGHDTVSWYQQALGQGPQFIFQYYEEEERQRGNFPDRFSGHQFPNYSSELNVNALLLGDSALYLCASSPGGRDLDTEAFFGQGTRLTVV.

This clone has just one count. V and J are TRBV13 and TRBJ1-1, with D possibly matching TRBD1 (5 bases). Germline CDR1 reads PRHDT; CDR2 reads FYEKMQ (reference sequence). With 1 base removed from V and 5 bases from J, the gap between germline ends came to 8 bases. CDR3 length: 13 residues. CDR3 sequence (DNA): TGTGCCAGCAGCTTAGCGGGGGGAACTGAAGCTTTCTTT. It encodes CASSLAGGTEAFF. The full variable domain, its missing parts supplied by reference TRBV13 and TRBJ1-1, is AAGVIQSPRHLIKEKRETATLKCYPIPRHDTVYWYQQGPGQDPQFLISFYEKMQSDKGSIPDRFSAQQFSDYHSELNMSSLELGDSALYFCASSLAGGTEAFFGQGTRLTVV.

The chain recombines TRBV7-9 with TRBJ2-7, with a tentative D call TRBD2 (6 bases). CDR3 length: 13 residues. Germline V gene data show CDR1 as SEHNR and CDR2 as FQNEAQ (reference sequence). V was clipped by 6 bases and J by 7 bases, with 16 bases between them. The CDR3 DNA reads TGTGCCAGCAGTCAGACTACCCGGGGGGAGCAGTACTTC. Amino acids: CASSQTTRGEQYF.

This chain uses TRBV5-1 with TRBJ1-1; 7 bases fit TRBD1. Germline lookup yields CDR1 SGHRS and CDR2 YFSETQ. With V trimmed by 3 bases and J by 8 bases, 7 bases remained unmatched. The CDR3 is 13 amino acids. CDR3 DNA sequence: TGCGCCAGCAGCTCGGGACAGCGATTCGAAGCTTTCTTT. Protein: CASSSGQRFEAFF. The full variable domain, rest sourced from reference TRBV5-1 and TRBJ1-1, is KAGVTQTPRYLIKTRGQQVTLSCSPISGHRSVSWYQQTPGQGLQFLFEYFSETQRNKGNFPGRFSGRQFSNSRSEMNVSTLELGDSALYLCASSSGQRFEAFFGQGTRLTVV.

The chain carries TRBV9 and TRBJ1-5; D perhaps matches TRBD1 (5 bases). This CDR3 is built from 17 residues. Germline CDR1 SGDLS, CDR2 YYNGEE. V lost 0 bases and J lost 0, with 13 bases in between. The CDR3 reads CASSVGWGDYSNQPQHF. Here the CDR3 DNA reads TGTGCCAGCAGCGTAGGGTGGGGGGATTATAGCAATCAGCCCCAGCATTTT.